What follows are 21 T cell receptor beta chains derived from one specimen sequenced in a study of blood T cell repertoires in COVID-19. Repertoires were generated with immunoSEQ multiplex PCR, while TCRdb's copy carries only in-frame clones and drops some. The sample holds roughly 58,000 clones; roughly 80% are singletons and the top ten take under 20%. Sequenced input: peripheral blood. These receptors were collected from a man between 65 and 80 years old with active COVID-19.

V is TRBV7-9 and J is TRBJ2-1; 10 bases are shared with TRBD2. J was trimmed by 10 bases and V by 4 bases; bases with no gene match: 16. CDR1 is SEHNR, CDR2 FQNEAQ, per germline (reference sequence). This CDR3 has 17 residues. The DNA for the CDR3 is TGTGCCAGCAGCTCGACCAGGGGGGCTAGCGGGAGCGGGGAGCAGTTCTTC. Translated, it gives CASSSTRGASGSGEQFF.

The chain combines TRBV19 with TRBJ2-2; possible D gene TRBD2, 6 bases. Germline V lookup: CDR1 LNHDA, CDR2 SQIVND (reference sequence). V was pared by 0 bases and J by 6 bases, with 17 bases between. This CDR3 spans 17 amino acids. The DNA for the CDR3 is TGTGCCAGTAGTATAGAGCTAGCGAGTAGTGGGGCCGGGGAGCTGTTTTTT. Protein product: CASSIELASSGAGELFF. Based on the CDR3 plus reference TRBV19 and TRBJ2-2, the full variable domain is DGGITQSPKYLFRKEGQNVTLSCEQNLNHDAMYWYRQDPGQGLRLIYYSQIVNDFQKGDIAEGYSVSREKKESFPLTVTSAQKNPTAFYLCASSIELASSGAGELFFGEGSRLTVL.

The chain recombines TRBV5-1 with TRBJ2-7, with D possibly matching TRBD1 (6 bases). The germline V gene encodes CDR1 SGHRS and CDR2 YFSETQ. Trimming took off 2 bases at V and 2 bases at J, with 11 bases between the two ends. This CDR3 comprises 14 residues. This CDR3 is CASSFPGQPYEQYF. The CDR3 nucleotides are TGCGCCAGCAGCTTTCCGGGACAACCCTACGAGCAGTACTTC.

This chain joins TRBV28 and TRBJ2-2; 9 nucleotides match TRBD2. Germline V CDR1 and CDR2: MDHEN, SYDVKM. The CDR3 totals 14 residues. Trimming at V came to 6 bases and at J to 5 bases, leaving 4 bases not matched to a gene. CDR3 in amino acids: CASRAGGPTGELFF. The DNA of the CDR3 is TGTGCCAGCAGGGCGGGAGGGCCGACCGGGGAGCTGTTTTTT.

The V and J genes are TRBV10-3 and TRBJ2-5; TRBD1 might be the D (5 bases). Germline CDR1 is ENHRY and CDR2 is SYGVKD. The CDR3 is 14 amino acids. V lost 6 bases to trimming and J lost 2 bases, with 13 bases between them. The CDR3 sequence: CAIRSSTGQETQYF. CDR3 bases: TGTGCCATCAGGTCGAGTACAGGTCAAGAGACCCAGTACTTC.

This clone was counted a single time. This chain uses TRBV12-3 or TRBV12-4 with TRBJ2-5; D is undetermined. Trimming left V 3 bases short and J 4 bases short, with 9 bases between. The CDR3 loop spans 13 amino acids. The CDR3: CASSLRRGETQYF. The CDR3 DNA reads TGTGCCAGCAGTTTGAGAAGAGGAGAGACCCAGTACTTC.

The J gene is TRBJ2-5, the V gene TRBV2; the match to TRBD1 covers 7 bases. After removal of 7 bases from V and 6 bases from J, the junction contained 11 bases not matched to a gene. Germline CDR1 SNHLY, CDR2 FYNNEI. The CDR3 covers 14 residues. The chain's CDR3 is CASNRQGSAKTQYF. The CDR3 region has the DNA TGTGCCAGCAATAGACAGGGTTCAGCGAAGACCCAGTACTTC.

CDR3 protein: CASSRLAGEGDTQYF. The CDR3 bases are TGCGCCAGCAGCCGACTAGCGGGAGAGGGAGATACGCAGTATTTT. V gene TRBV4-1 combines with J gene TRBJ2-3; 12 bases map to TRBD2. CDR3 size: 15 residues. V trimming: 4 bases; J trimming: 5 bases; junction bases outside the gene matches: 4. In germline, CDR1 is MGHRA, CDR2 YSYEKL.

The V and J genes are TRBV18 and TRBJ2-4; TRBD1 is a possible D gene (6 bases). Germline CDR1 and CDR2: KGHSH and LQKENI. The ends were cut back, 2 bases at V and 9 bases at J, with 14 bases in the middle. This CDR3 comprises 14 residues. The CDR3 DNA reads TGTGCCAGCTCACCAACTTTGGACAGCCCCATTCAGTACTTC. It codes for CASSPTLDSPIQYF.

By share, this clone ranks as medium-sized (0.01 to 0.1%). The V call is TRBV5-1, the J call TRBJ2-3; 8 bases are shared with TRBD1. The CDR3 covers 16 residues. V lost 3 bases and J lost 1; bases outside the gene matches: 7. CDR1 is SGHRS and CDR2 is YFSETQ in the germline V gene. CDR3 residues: CASSSGTGGGTDTQYF. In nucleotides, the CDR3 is TGCGCCAGCAGCTCGGGCACAGGGGGAGGCACAGATACGCAGTATTTT.

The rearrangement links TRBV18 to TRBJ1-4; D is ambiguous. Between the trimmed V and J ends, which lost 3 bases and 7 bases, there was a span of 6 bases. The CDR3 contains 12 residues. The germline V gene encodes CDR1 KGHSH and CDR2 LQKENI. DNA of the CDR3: TGTGCCAGCTCACCCGGGAGTGAAAAACTGTTTTTT. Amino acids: CASSPGSEKLFF.

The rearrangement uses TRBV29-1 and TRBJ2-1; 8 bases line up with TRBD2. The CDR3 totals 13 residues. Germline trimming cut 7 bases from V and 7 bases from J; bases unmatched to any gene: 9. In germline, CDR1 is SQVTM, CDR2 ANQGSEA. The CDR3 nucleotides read TGCAGCGGATCTCCGGGAGGGATAAATGAGCAGTTCTTC. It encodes CSGSPGGINEQFF.

As DNA, the CDR3 is TGTGCCAGCTCACTGGATTTCGGGCAAGAGACCCAGTACTTC. It codes for CASSLDFGQETQYF. This chain links TRBV18 with TRBJ2-5; D unresolved. This CDR3 is built from 14 residues. Germline V gives CDR1 KGHSH, CDR2 LQKENI. V was clipped by 4 bases and J by 2 bases, with 11 bases between them.

CDR3 sequence: CSVKKDSPNSPLHF. The DNA of the CDR3 is TGCAGCGTAAAAAAGGACAGCCCAAATTCACCCCTCCACTTT. The chain employs TRBV29-1 and TRBJ1-6, with D tentatively TRBD1 (6 bases). Germline-derived CDR1 and CDR2 are SQVTM and ANQGSEA. V lost 6 bases and J 7 bases, leaving 16 bases between the germline ends. The CDR3 contains 14 residues.

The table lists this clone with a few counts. The CDR3 loop reads CASTSQVQETQYF. The CDR3 DNA is TGTGCCAGCACCTCACAGGTTCAAGAGACCCAGTACTTC. This chain connects TRBV7-8 to TRBJ2-5; a weak D match, TRBD1 (5 bases). Trimming stripped 7 bases from V and 2 bases from J, with 11 bases between. There are 13 residues in the CDR3. The germline CDR1 and CDR2 sequences are SGHVS and FQNEAQ.

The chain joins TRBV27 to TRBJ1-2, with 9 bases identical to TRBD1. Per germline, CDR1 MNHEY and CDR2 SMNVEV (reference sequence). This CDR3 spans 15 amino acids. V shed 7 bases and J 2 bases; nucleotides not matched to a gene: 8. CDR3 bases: TGTGCCAGCAAGACCGTCGGGACAGGGAACTATGGCTACACCTTC. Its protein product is CASKTVGTGNYGYTF.

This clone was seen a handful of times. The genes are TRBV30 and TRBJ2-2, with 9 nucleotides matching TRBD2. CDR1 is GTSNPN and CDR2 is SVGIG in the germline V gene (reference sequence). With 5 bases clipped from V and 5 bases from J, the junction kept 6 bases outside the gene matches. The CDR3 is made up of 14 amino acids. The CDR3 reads CAWGLASRTGELFF. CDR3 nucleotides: TGTGCCTGGGGACTAGCGTCGAGGACCGGGGAGCTGTTTTTT. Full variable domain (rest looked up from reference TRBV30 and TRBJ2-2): SQTIHQWPATLVQPVGSPLSLECTVEGTSNPNLYWYRQAAGRGLQLLFYSVGIGQISSEVPQNLSASRPQDRQFILSSKKLLLSDSGFYLCAWGLASRTGELFFGEGSRLTVL.

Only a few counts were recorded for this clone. Here the CDR3 DNA reads TGCGCCAGCAGCTTTTCAGGACAGATCTACGAGCAGTACTTC. It encodes CASSFSGQIYEQYF. This chain joins TRBV5-1 and TRBJ2-7; D may be TRBD1 (6 bases). The V gene lost 2 bases and the J gene lost 3 bases, with 12 bases spanning the gap. Germline CDR1 reads SGHRS; CDR2 reads YFSETQ. This CDR3 spans 14 amino acids.

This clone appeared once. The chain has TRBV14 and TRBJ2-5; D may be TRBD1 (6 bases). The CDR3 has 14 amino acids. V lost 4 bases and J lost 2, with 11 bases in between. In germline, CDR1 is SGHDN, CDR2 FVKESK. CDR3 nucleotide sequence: TGTGCCAGCAGCCCCTTGAGGGGGCAAGAGACCCAGTACTTC. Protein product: CASSPLRGQETQYF.

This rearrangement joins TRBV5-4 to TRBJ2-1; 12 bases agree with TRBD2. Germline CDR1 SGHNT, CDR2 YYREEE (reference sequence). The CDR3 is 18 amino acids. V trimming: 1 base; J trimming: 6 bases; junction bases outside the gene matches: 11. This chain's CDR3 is CASSLSLAGGRVSNEQFF. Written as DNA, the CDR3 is TGTGCCAGCAGCTTGTCGCTAGCGGGAGGGCGGGTGAGCAATGAGCAGTTCTTC.

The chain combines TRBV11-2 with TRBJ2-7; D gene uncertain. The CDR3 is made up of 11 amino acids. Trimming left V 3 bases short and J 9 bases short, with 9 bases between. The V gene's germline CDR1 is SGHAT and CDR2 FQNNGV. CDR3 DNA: TGTGCCAGCAGCTTGCGGTCTCGGCAGTACTTC. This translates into CASSLRSRQYF.